This passage covers 32 T cell receptor beta chains from one sample sequenced in a study of Ad26.COV2.S vaccination and SARS-CoV-2 variants. Treatment described: around 19 received Ad26.COV2.S at low or high dose, single or two shots; 5 received placebo; per-sample allocation not given. Specimens were obtained on day 63 following the first vaccine or placebo injection. Method: immunoSEQ multiplex PCR; TCRdb's copy keeps in-frame clones and lacks some. The sample includes 350,000 to 450,000 clones, 89% of them seen just once. The starting material was peripheral blood, obtained in a trial of Ad26.COV2.S vaccine versus placebo. Receptors originate from a person between 18 and 65 years old who received the Ad26.COV2.S COVID-19 vaccine or a placebo.

The chain employs TRBV27 and TRBJ1-1, with D tentatively TRBD1 (5 bases). CDR1 MNHEY and CDR2 SMNVEV come from the germline V gene (reference sequence). This CDR3 is built from 13 residues. The ends were cut back, 4 bases at V and 5 bases at J, with 11 bases in the middle. For the CDR3, the DNA is TGTGCCAGCAGTTCCAGGGTAAGGACTGAAGCTTTCTTT. It yields the protein CASSSRVRTEAFF.

The V gene is TRBV21-1, the J gene TRBJ2-7; the DNA was not compared with TRBD2, the D call given in the table. TRBV21-1 constitutes a pseudogene. The CDR3 extends over 16 amino acids. The CDR3 region has the DNA TGTGCCAGCAGCTCGGGGCAGTCTAGCGACTCCTACGAGCAGTACTTC. Translation gives CASSSGQSSDSYEQYF.

This clone has only one observation. The chain couples TRBV28 to TRBJ1-2, with TRBD1 matching over 7 bases. V dropped 8 bases and J dropped 4; count of bases not matched to a gene: 7. Germline values: CDR1 MDHEN, CDR2 SYDVKM. This CDR3 contains 13 residues. DNA of the CDR3: TGTGCCAGCGGTACAGGGGTGATCTATGGCTACACCTTC. It specifies CASGTGVIYGYTF.

This chain joins TRBV12-3 or TRBV12-4 and TRBJ2-7; D unresolved. The CDR3 is made up of 13 amino acids. V lost 7 bases, J lost 5 bases, and 15 bases lay in between. This CDR3 is CASKRKNAHEQYF. CDR3 nucleotide sequence: TGTGCCAGCAAAAGAAAGAATGCCCACGAGCAGTACTTC.

This clone showed up just once. CDR3 residues: CASSLIDFRYEQYF. The CDR3 region has the DNA TGTGCCAGCAGTTTAATTGACTTTCGCTACGAGCAGTACTTC. This chain links TRBV28 with TRBJ2-7, with D unclear. Germline V gives CDR1 MDHEN, CDR2 SYDVKM. The CDR3 extends over 14 amino acids. Between the trimmed V and J ends, which lost 2 bases and 3 bases, there was a span of 11 bases.

This chain links TRBV2 with TRBJ2-7; TRBD2 aligns across 12 bases. The length of the CDR3 is 21 residues. The V gene's germline CDR1 is SNHLY and CDR2 FYNNEI. V dropped 1 base and J dropped 0; count of bases not matched to a gene: 16. CDR3 sequence (DNA): TGTGCCAGCAGTGAAGGTTCGCAGGGACTAGCGGGTGGAACCAGCTCCTACGAGCAGTACTTC. Translating it yields CASSEGSQGLAGGTSSYEQYF.

The chain carries TRBV9 and TRBJ1-2, with D possibly being TRBD1 (6 bases). Trimming removed 0 bases from V and 2 bases from J, with 11 bases in between. From germline, CDR1 is SGDLS and CDR2 YYNGEE. The CDR3 is made up of 15 amino acids. The CDR3 here is CASSVGLTGNYGYTF. CDR3 nucleotides: TGTGCCAGCAGCGTAGGTCTCACAGGGAACTATGGCTACACCTTC.

This chain connects TRBV5-1 to TRBJ2-5; 11 nucleotides match TRBD2. Trimming at V came to 5 bases and at J to 5 bases, leaving 8 bases not matched to a gene. This CDR3 is 15 amino acids long. Germline assignment: CDR1 SGHRS and CDR2 YFSETQ. The CDR3 is CASRGSGRVLETQYF. Written as DNA, the CDR3 is TGCGCCAGCAGGGGTAGCGGGAGGGTTCTCGAGACCCAGTACTTC. Full variable domain (remainder filled in from reference TRBV5-1 and TRBJ2-5): KAGVTQTPRYLIKTRGQQVTLSCSPISGHRSVSWYQQTPGQGLQFLFEYFSETQRNKGNFPGRFSGRQFSNSRSEMNVSTLELGDSALYLCASRGSGRVLETQYFGPGTRLLVL.

This clone was observed a handful of times. The chain couples TRBV29-1 to TRBJ1-2, with D maybe TRBD1 (6 bases). Germline CDR1 and CDR2: SQVTM and ANQGSEA. The CDR3 sequence is 12 residues long. V was cut by 4 bases and J by 4 bases, with 10 bases left in between. The CDR3 here is CSVGGASYGYTF. As DNA, the CDR3 is TGCAGCGTTGGGGGGGCGAGCTATGGCTACACCTTC.

Only one count was recorded for this clone. The chain carries TRBV7-5 and TRBJ2-7; the table gives TRBD2 as D, unverified against the DNA. TRBV7-5 is flagged as a pseudogene. The CDR3 loop spans 12 amino acids. In DNA, the CDR3 is TGTGTCAGAGACCAGACCAGCGAATGGCAGTACTTC. Protein: CVRDQTSEWQYF.

The CDR3 reads CARNEKLFF. As DNA, the CDR3 is TGTGCCAGGAATGAAAAACTGTTTTTT. The chain uses TRBV27 and TRBJ1-4, with no clear D. V was cut by 9 bases and J by 5 bases, with 1 base left in between. This CDR3 contains 9 residues. Germline CDR1 reads MNHEY; CDR2 reads SMNVEV (reference sequence).

V usage is TRBV9 and J usage is TRBJ1-3; tentatively, D is TRBD1 (6 bases). The V end was cut by 4 bases, the J end by 4 bases, with 12 bases between. The CDR3 is 14 residues long. Germline-derived CDR1 and CDR2 are SGDLS and YYNGEE. CDR3 sequence reads: CASSIQGSGNTIYF. Written as DNA, the CDR3 is TGTGCCAGCAGCATACAGGGAAGCGGAAACACCATATATTTT.

The chain links TRBV30 to TRBJ2-1; 10 bases agree with TRBD2. The CDR3 contains 16 residues. The V and J ends lost 5 bases and 5 bases, in that order; junction bases with no gene match: 12. Per the germline V gene, CDR1 is GTSNPN and CDR2 is SVGIG (reference sequence). CDR3 DNA sequence: TGTGCCTGGGCCATATATACTAGCGGGGCAAACAATGAGCAGTTCTTC. Encoded protein: CAWAIYTSGANNEQFF.

V gene TRBV5-1 combines with J gene TRBJ2-3; TRBD2 agrees at 7 bases. The CDR3 consists of 14 residues. Trimming removed 8 bases from V and 2 bases from J; junction bases left unmatched: 8. Germline lookup yields CDR1 SGHRS and CDR2 YFSETQ. CDR3 region: CASRLAADTDTQYF. CDR3 coding DNA: TGCGCCAGTAGACTAGCAGCCGACACAGATACGCAGTATTTT.

The CDR3 reads CASSPPGGGQGEQYF. CDR3 nucleotide sequence: TGTGCCAGCAGCCCCCCTGGAGGGGGCCAAGGCGAGCAGTACTTC. This chain connects TRBV28 to TRBJ2-7, with D perhaps TRBD1 (7 bases). Germline V gives CDR1 MDHEN, CDR2 SYDVKM. V was cut by 6 bases and J by 6 bases, with 21 bases left in between. This CDR3 spans 15 amino acids.

The chain carries TRBV25-1 and TRBJ1-4; TRBD1 matches at 8 bases. CDR3 size: 16 residues. V trimming: 0 bases; J trimming: 5 bases; junction bases outside the gene matches: 5. The germline V gene has CDR1 MGHDK and CDR2 SYGVNS. The CDR3 DNA is TGTGCCAGCAGTGAATACGGCGGGACAGGAAATGAAAAACTGTTTTTT. Encoded protein: CASSEYGGTGNEKLFF.

The chain joins TRBV7-6 to TRBJ2-3; TRBD2 matches 8 bases. The CDR3 contains 15 residues. The V gene's germline CDR1 is SGHVS and CDR2 FNYEAQ. With V trimmed by 5 bases and J by 1 base, 5 bases remained unmatched. The CDR3 loop reads CASSGIGRGTDTQYF. DNA for the CDR3: TGTGCCAGCAGCGGTATCGGGAGGGGCACAGATACGCAGTATTTT.

This clone appeared a single time. V and J are TRBV28 and TRBJ2-3, with D possibly TRBD1 on 5 matching bases. Trimming cost V 5 bases and J 0 bases, with 12 bases left between them. The CDR3 consists of 15 residues. Germline CDR1 reads MDHEN; CDR2 reads SYDVKM. In DNA, the CDR3 is TGTGCCAGCAGTAATCCTGGGGCCAGCACAGATACGCAGTATTTT. As protein: CASSNPGASTDTQYF.

This clone came up once. V usage is TRBV12-3 or TRBV12-4 and J usage is TRBJ2-1, with D unclear. This CDR3 is built from 12 residues. V was cut by 6 bases and J by 10 bases, with 13 bases left in between. The CDR3 reads CASSPTGREQFF. The CDR3 nucleotides are TGTGCCAGCAGCCCCACCGGACGGGAGCAGTTCTTC.

This clone has just a few counts. The CDR3 DNA is TGTGCCAGCAAGACAGGGATTAGTGGCTACACCTTC. It specifies CASKTGISGYTF. V usage is TRBV12-3 or TRBV12-4 and J usage is TRBJ1-2, with 7 bases identical to TRBD1. The V segment lost 7 bases and the J segment 7 bases; nucleotides outside the gene matches: 6. The CDR3 spans 12 residues.

The rearrangement links TRBV7-2 to TRBJ1-2; perhaps TRBD1 as D (5 bases). Germline V gives CDR1 SGHTA, CDR2 FQGNSA. The CDR3 extends over 13 amino acids. Between the trimmed V and J ends, which lost 2 bases and 6 bases, there was a span of 10 bases. The CDR3 spells CASSLRRGDGYTF. CDR3 bases: TGTGCCAGCAGCTTAAGAAGGGGTGATGGCTACACCTTC.

This clone was seen only a few times. V gene TRBV30 combines with J gene TRBJ1-2, with D possibly being TRBD1 (5 bases). V was clipped by 3 bases and J by 7 bases, with 9 bases between them. The CDR3 consists of 11 residues. The germline gives CDR1 GTSNPN, CDR2 SVGIG (reference sequence). The CDR3, as DNA: TGTGCCTGGAGCCCTCAGGGTGGCTACACCTTC. It is translated as CAWSPQGGYTF.

V usage is TRBV5-1 and J usage is TRBJ1-1; D ambiguous. The germline V gene has CDR1 SGHRS and CDR2 YFSETQ. Trimming took 1 base from V and 1 from J, leaving 11 bases between them. CDR3 length: 15 amino acids. The CDR3 bases are TGCGCCAGCAGCTTGAGGGCCTCCCGGAACACTGAAGCTTTCTTT. Translating gives CASSLRASRNTEAFF.

The chain has TRBV3-1 (or the pseudogene TRBV3-2) and TRBJ2-3; a weak D match, TRBD1 (7 bases). Germline CDR1 reads LGHDT; CDR2 reads YNNKEL (reference sequence). Trimming took off 9 bases at V and 0 bases at J, with 13 bases between the two ends. CDR3 length equals 14 residues. The CDR3 sequence is CASGGTASTDTQYF. CDR3 bases: TGTGCCAGTGGAGGGACAGCTAGCACAGATACGCAGTATTTT.

This chain connects TRBV3-1 (or the pseudogene TRBV3-2) to TRBJ1-2; D may be TRBD1 (6 bases). Germline lookup yields CDR1 LGHDT and CDR2 YNNKEL (reference sequence). V was cut by 2 bases and J by 5 bases, with 12 bases left in between. This CDR3 contains 14 residues. CDR3 nucleotides: TGTGCCAGCAGCCAATACAGACAGGAATATGGCTACACCTTC. As protein: CASSQYRQEYGYTF.

The V gene is TRBV24-1, the J gene TRBJ2-4, with 8 bases aligning to TRBD1. Per germline, CDR1 KGHDR and CDR2 SFDVKD. V was clipped by 3 bases and J by 2 bases; unmatched bases: 5. The length of the CDR3 is 16 residues. CDR3 region: CATSDTGQGTKNIQYF. The CDR3 nucleotides are TGTGCCACCAGTGATACCGGACAGGGAACCAAAAACATTCAGTACTTC.

This clone came up a few times. J is TRBJ2-7 and V is TRBV6-5; D uncertain. CDR1 and CDR2 (germline): MNHEY, SVGAGI. CDR3 length equals 13 residues. V shed 6 bases and J shed 1 base, with 10 bases lying between them. This CDR3 is CASSVGRSYEQYF. CDR3 nucleotide sequence: TGTGCCAGCAGCGTAGGAAGGTCCTACGAGCAGTACTTC.

The count of this clone is one. V usage is TRBV3-1 (or the pseudogene TRBV3-2) and J usage is TRBJ2-5, with D tentatively TRBD1 or TRBD2 (5 bases each). The CDR3 runs to 15 residues. V was trimmed by 1 base and J by 2 bases, leaving 11 bases between them. The V gene's germline CDR1 is LGHDT and CDR2 YNNKEL (reference sequence). The CDR3 DNA reads TGTGCCAGCAGCCAAGCCGGGACCAGACAAGAGACCCAGTACTTC. It encodes CASSQAGTRQETQYF.

The CDR3 here is CASRGRGNTEAFF. CDR3 bases: TGTGCCAGCCGAGGCAGGGGCAACACTGAAGCTTTCTTT. The chain uses TRBV27 and TRBJ1-1; tentative D call: TRBD1 (6 bases). The CDR3 covers 13 residues. Per germline, CDR1 MNHEY and CDR2 SMNVEV (reference sequence). Trimming shortened V by 8 bases and J by 2 bases, and 12 bases separated the two germline ends.

This clone has only a few counts. V is TRBV30 and J is TRBJ2-2; 11 bases align to TRBD2. Trimming at V came to 0 bases and at J to 5 bases, leaving 2 bases not matched to a gene. The CDR3 totals 15 residues. CDR1 GTSNPN and CDR2 SVGIG come from the germline V gene (reference sequence). Here the CDR3 DNA reads TGTGCCTGGAGTGTACGACTAGCGGGAACCGGGGAGCTGTTTTTT. Translating it yields CAWSVRLAGTGELFF.

CDR3 region: CASSSLETQYF. The DNA of the CDR3 is TGTGCCAGCAGCTCTTTGGAGACCCAGTACTTC. V and J are TRBV6-2 or TRBV6-3 and TRBJ2-5, with no clear D. Germline loops: CDR1 MNHEY, CDR2 SVGEGT. V was pared by 6 bases and J by 5 bases, with 7 bases between. This CDR3 contains 11 residues.

J is TRBJ2-3 and V is TRBV7-3; TRBD1 matches at 9 bases. Germline CDR1 is SGHTA and CDR2 is FQGTGA. The trim removed 5 bases at V and 1 base at J, leaving 4 bases unmatched. The CDR3 is 15 residues long. In DNA form, the CDR3 reads TGTGCCAGCAGCCCCCGGACAGGGGGCACAGATACGCAGTATTTT. Its protein product is CASSPRTGGTDTQYF.